A selection of T cell receptor beta chains follows, all from one sample in a study of shared clonotypes between healthy human individuals. Produced via immunoSEQ multiplex PCR; TCRdb's table is partial and in-frame only. The table lists 550,000 to 650,000 clones, about 96% of them singletons, with less than 0.12% in the top ten. Sequencing was done on a sample of naive CD8+ T cells sorted from blood. Receptor source: a woman between 25 and 40 years old in good health. The CDR3 runs from the conserved cysteine through the conserved F or W. A D gene is named only where the DNA matches it firmly. A clone size is listed for some rows: how often the clone was seen (once, few, many), or a class if it is expanded.

.	once	TRBV6-6	TRBJ2-1	TGTGCCAGCAGTTACTTCTCCGGGGGCTCCTACAATGAGCAGTTCTTC	CASSYFSGGSYNEQFF
TRBD1	.	TRBV6-5	TRBJ2-7	TGTGCCAGCAGCCTGGACAGGGACACCTACGAGCAGTACTTC	CASSLDRDTYEQYF
.	.	TRBV7-2	TRBJ1-1	TGTGCCAGCAGCCGCAGGCTGGGCGGGACCACTGAAGCTTTCTTT	CASSRRLGGTTEAFF
.	few	TRBV7-9	TRBJ2-1	TGTGCCAGCAGCTTACCGCTAGAGCCGAATGAGCAGTTCTTC	CASSLPLEPNEQFF
TRBD2	.	TRBV7-8	TRBJ2-7	TGTGCCAGCAGCGGTACTAGCGGGGGAACCTACGAGCAGTACTTC	CASSGTSGGTYEQYF
.	once	TRBV28	TRBJ1-1	TGTGCCAGCAGTTCCCGGGGGGTCCAGGACACTGAAGCTTTCTTT	CASSSRGVQDTEAFF
.	.	TRBV5-6	TRBJ2-7	TGTGCCAGCAGCTTGGCTGCAGCCACCTACGAGCAGTACTTC	CASSLAAATYEQYF
TRBD2	.	TRBV5-8	TRBJ2-2	TGTGCCAGCAGCTCAGCGACTAGCGGAATCCTCGGGGAGCTGTTTTTT	CASSSATSGILGELFF
.	.	TRBV7-3	TRBJ2-3	TGTGCCAGCAGCTTTGGACGCTCCACAGATACGCAGTATTTT	CASSFGRSTDTQYF
TRBD1	.	TRBV28	TRBJ2-5	TGTGCCAGCAGTTGGACAGGGCGAGAGACCCAGTACTTC	CASSWTGRETQYF